What follows are 24 T cell receptor beta chains derived from one specimen sequenced in a study of Graves' ophthalmopathy and Graves' hyperthyroidism. RNA transcripts served as template for amplifying TCR beta CDR3 sequences. HTBI primers served in a first-round RT-PCR, which a second-round multiplex PCR followed. TCRdb used MiXCR to reprocess the multiplex PCR reads, holding one entry per CDR3 protein. The profile shows 300,000 to 450,000 distinct CDR3 sequences, about a sixth of them singletons. The material sequenced was peripheral blood. The source is an adult woman with stable Graves' hyperthyroidism.

At least ten counts were recorded for this clonotype. The chain combines TRBV7-9 with TRBJ1-1; D is uncertain. Per the germline V gene, CDR1 is SEHNR and CDR2 is FQNEAQ (reference sequence). The CDR3 consists of 11 residues. V gave up 0 bases and J gave up 10 bases, with 6 bases separating them. CDR3 sequence reads: CASSLAEGAFF. As DNA, the CDR3 is TGTGCCAGCAGCTTAGCGGAGGGAGCTTTCTTT.

As regards this clonotype: A much larger clone lies a single base off, so this may be a read error. The rearrangement links TRBV7-2 to TRBJ2-7; 12 bases line up with TRBD1. CDR1 is SGHTA, CDR2 FQGNSA, per germline. CDR3 size: 15 residues. The CDR3: CASSIAGQGANEQYF. The CDR3 region has the DNA TGTGCCAGCAGCATAGCGGGACAGGGGGCCAACGAGCAGTACTTC.

At least ten counts were recorded for this clonotype. CDR3 DNA sequence: TGTGCCAGCATTAGCTTAATGAACACTGAAGCTTTCTTT. Amino acids: CASISLMNTEAFF. The chain has TRBV6-5 and TRBJ1-1; D unresolved. The CDR3 consists of 13 residues. V lost 7 bases to trimming and J lost 0 bases, with 9 bases between them. Germline CDR1 reads MNHEY; CDR2 reads SVGAGI.

This chain joins TRBV5-1 and TRBJ2-3; 10 bases match TRBD1. The CDR3 covers 18 residues. J lost 1 base, V lost 0 bases, and 8 bases had no gene match. Germline V gene lookup returns CDR1 SGHRS and CDR2 YFSETQ. The chain's CDR3 is CASSLVWDRGGGTDTQYF. The CDR3 DNA is TGCGCCAGCAGCTTGGTGTGGGACAGGGGAGGAGGCACAGATACGCAGTATTTT.

This clonotype was counted ten times or more. The chain couples TRBV7-9 to TRBJ2-4, with D possibly TRBD1 on 6 matching bases. Germline V gene data show CDR1 as SEHNR and CDR2 as FQNEAQ (reference sequence). Trimming stripped 7 bases from V and 6 bases from J, with 16 bases between. The length of the CDR3 is 14 residues. The CDR3 is CASNQQGLGNIQYF. The CDR3 DNA reads as TGTGCCAGCAACCAACAGGGTCTGGGAAACATTCAGTACTTC.

This clonotype has at least ten counts. V gene TRBV6-2 or TRBV6-3 combines with J gene TRBJ2-7, with unresolved D. This CDR3 has 16 residues. Germline assignment: CDR1 MNHEY and CDR2 SVGEGT. V lost 0 bases, J lost 1 base, and 13 bases lay in between. CDR3 residues: CASSYSSENPSYEQYF. CDR3 DNA: TGTGCCAGCAGTTACTCGAGCGAAAACCCGTCCTACGAGCAGTACTTC.

The sample holds many counts of this clonotype. The chain recombines TRBV27 with TRBJ2-7; 9 nucleotides match TRBD1. Looked up from germline, CDR1 is MNHEY and CDR2 is SMNVEV (reference sequence). The CDR3 is 15 amino acids. V was pared by 3 bases and J by 4 bases, with 7 bases of the junction left unmatched. CDR3 protein: CASSLGGQGFYEQYF. CDR3 DNA sequence: TGTGCCAGCAGTTTGGGGGGACAGGGTTTTTACGAGCAGTACTTC.

This clonotype was seen ten or more times. This chain links TRBV19 with TRBJ1-1; 8 positions match TRBD1. The J segment lost 5 bases and the V segment lost 10 bases, leaving 9 bases of the junction unmatched. The CDR3 sequence is 13 residues long. Germline CDR1 and CDR2: LNHDA and SQIVND (reference sequence). CDR3 sequence (DNA): TGTGCCACCCGAGACAGGGGAGGAACTGAAGCTTTCTTT. Its protein product is CATRDRGGTEAFF.

This clonotype showed up just a few times. The chain joins TRBV11-1 to TRBJ2-1; D is uncertain. The CDR3 length is 16 residues. Germline lookup yields CDR1 SGHAT and CDR2 FQDESV (reference sequence). V lost 4 bases, J lost 0 bases, and 13 bases lay in between. The CDR3 sequence is CASSSGFHSSYNEQFF. In nucleotides, the CDR3 is TGTGCCAGCAGCTCAGGCTTCCACAGCTCCTACAATGAGCAGTTCTTC.

This clonotype has a count of ten or more. The J gene is TRBJ1-2, the V gene TRBV3-1; D not certain. The V gene lost 1 base and the J gene lost 2 bases, with 14 bases spanning the gap. This CDR3 spans 16 amino acids. Germline CDR1 LGHDT, CDR2 YNNKEL (reference sequence). The CDR3 region is CASSQGFSRGNYGYTF. The CDR3 coding sequence is TGTGCCAGCAGCCAAGGGTTTTCGCGGGGAAACTATGGCTACACCTTC.

Many counts were recorded for this clonotype. The CDR3 loop reads CASSFTGSPLHF. The CDR3 nucleotides are TGTGCCAGCAGCTTTACGGGGTCACCCCTCCACTTT. The chain has TRBV13 and TRBJ1-6; D is unresolved. Germline values: CDR1 PRHDT, CDR2 FYEKMQ (reference sequence). The CDR3 runs 12 residues. V was clipped by 3 bases and J by 10 bases, with 7 bases between them.

This clonotype was recorded many times. The gene calls are TRBV20-1 and TRBJ2-7; 8 bases are shared with TRBD1. The V segment lost 4 bases and the J segment 4 bases; nucleotides outside the gene matches: 9. The CDR3 has 14 residues. Per germline, CDR1 DFQATT and CDR2 SNEGSKA (reference sequence). DNA for the CDR3: TGCAGTGCTAACGATCGGACAGGGCTATACGAGCAGTACTTC. Residues: CSANDRTGLYEQYF.

The chain is built from TRBV6-1 and TRBJ1-2; 7 bases are shared with TRBD1. V was pared by 6 bases and J by 11 bases, with 12 bases of the junction left unmatched. The length of the CDR3 is 13 residues. Germline V gene lookup returns CDR1 MNHNS and CDR2 SASEGT. The CDR3 loop is CASRRIGGADYTF. Here the CDR3 DNA reads TGTGCCAGCAGAAGGATAGGGGGCGCGGATTACACCTTC.

The rearrangement joins TRBV7-8 to TRBJ2-7, with 8 bases that match TRBD1. CDR1 is SGHVS, CDR2 FQNEAQ, per germline. V was clipped by 5 bases and J by 4 bases; unmatched bases: 10. This CDR3 has 15 residues. The CDR3 loop reads CASSPWAGGAYEQYF. In DNA form, the CDR3 reads TGTGCCAGCAGCCCCTGGGCAGGGGGCGCTTACGAGCAGTACTTC. The full variable domain, completed using reference TRBV7-8 and TRBJ2-7, is GAGVSQSPRYKVAKRGQDVALRCDPISGHVSLFWYQQALGQGPEFLTYFQNEAQLDKSGLPSDRFFAERPEGSVSTLKIQRTQQEDSAVYLCASSPWAGGAYEQYFGPGTRLTVT.

Worth noting for this clonotype: This could be a read error, since a much larger clone is one nucleotide away. Here the CDR3 DNA reads TGTGCCAACAGAAGGACAGGGGGCAGCGGGGAGACCCAGTACTTC. This encodes CANRRTGGSGETQYF. This chain joins TRBV27 and TRBJ2-5; 11 positions match TRBD1. The CDR3 runs 15 residues. CDR1 is MNHEY, CDR2 SMNVEV, per germline (reference sequence). The V segment lost 10 bases and the J segment 5 bases; nucleotides outside the gene matches: 12.

At least ten counts were recorded for this clonotype. The chain combines TRBV5-1 with TRBJ2-7; D perhaps matches TRBD1 (6 bases). V was clipped by 0 bases and J by 4 bases, with 14 bases between them. Germline V lookup: CDR1 SGHRS, CDR2 YFSETQ. The CDR3 runs to 15 residues. The CDR3 coding sequence is TGCGCCAGCAGCTTGGCCACAGGGATGGAATACGAGCAGTACTTC. Its protein product is CASSLATGMEYEQYF. Full variable domain (outside the CDR3, taken from reference TRBV5-1 and TRBJ2-7): KAGVTQTPRYLIKTRGQQVTLSCSPISGHRSVSWYQQTPGQGLQFLFEYFSETQRNKGNFPGRFSGRQFSNSRSEMNVSTLELGDSALYLCASSLATGMEYEQYFGPGTRLTVT.

This clonotype showed up many times. In nucleotides, the CDR3 is TGTGCCAGCAGCGTAGGGACATTTTGGAACACTGAAGCTTTCTTT. This encodes CASSVGTFWNTEAFF. The gene calls are TRBV9 and TRBJ1-1; tentatively, D is TRBD1 (5 bases). The CDR3 runs 15 residues. Trimming removed 0 bases at V and 1 base at J, with 10 bases between. Germline CDR1 SGDLS, CDR2 YYNGEE.

This clonotype was counted ten times or more. The gene calls are TRBV4-3 and TRBJ1-1, with D uncertain. The CDR3 is made up of 14 amino acids. In germline, CDR1 is LGHNA, CDR2 YSLEER. V was clipped by 0 bases and J by 1 base, with 6 bases between them. The CDR3 is CASSQEVRNTEAFF. The CDR3 bases are TGCGCCAGCAGCCAAGAAGTCCGGAACACTGAAGCTTTCTTT.

The rearrangement links TRBV4-1 to TRBJ2-7; TRBD2 matches 10 bases. The junction had 12 bases not matched to a gene; V was cut back by 5 bases and J by 2 bases. Germline V gives CDR1 MGHRA, CDR2 YSYEKL. The CDR3 is 17 amino acids. The CDR3 DNA is TGCGCCAGCAGCTTACAACCGACTAGCGGGTATACCTACGAGCAGTACTTC. Translating it yields CASSLQPTSGYTYEQYF.

This clonotype was observed at least ten times. The V and J genes are TRBV6-5 and TRBJ1-1; no firm D call. V lost 2 bases to trimming and J lost 1 base, with 14 bases between them. This CDR3 has 16 amino acids. Looked up from germline, CDR1 is MNHEY and CDR2 is SVGAGI. CDR3 sequence (DNA): TGTGCCAGCAGTTACGATTTAGAGGGATCGAACACTGAAGCTTTCTTT. This encodes CASSYDLEGSNTEAFF.

In its sample, this clonotype was seen many times. V gene TRBV7-9 combines with J gene TRBJ2-3, with D hard to call. The CDR3 has 12 amino acids. Trimming removed 5 bases at V and 5 bases at J, with 8 bases between. Germline lookup yields CDR1 SEHNR and CDR2 FQNEAQ (reference sequence). DNA of the CDR3: TGTGCCAGCAGCCCAAAAGGAGATACGCAGTATTTT. Residues: CASSPKGDTQYF.

This clonotype showed up many times. This rearrangement joins TRBV20-1 to TRBJ2-7; 13 nucleotides agree with TRBD2. This CDR3 region has 14 residues. V was pared by 6 bases and J by 7 bases, with 9 bases of the junction left unmatched. CDR1 and CDR2 from the germline V gene are DFQATT and SNEGSKA (reference sequence). Here the CDR3 reads CSAPPGLAGYEQYF. The CDR3 DNA reads as TGCAGTGCCCCCCCGGGACTAGCGGGATATGAGCAGTACTTC.

This clonotype occurred many times. This sequence joins TRBV4-1 and TRBJ2-5; D ambiguous. The CDR3 length is 15 residues. V was trimmed by 3 bases and J by 0 bases, leaving 11 bases between them. Germline assignment: CDR1 MGHRA and CDR2 YSYEKL. The CDR3 reads CASSQTSVYQETQYF. CDR3 nucleotide sequence: TGCGCCAGCAGCCAGACCTCAGTGTACCAAGAGACCCAGTACTTC.

This chain connects TRBV27 to TRBJ1-1, with D possibly being TRBD1 (6 bases). The V end lost 0 bases, the J end lost 1 base, and 15 bases lay between the germline ends. The CDR3 consists of 17 residues. Germline loops: CDR1 MNHEY, CDR2 SMNVEV (reference sequence). Here the CDR3 DNA reads TGTGCCAGCAGTTTATCTTCGTGGGGGCGCCGGAACACTGAAGCTTTCTTT. This encodes CASSLSSWGRRNTEAFF.